This TCR beta chain is from a study of blood T cell repertoires in COVID-19. For the study at large: From T cells, B-cell-depleted T cells, or PBMCs came the material, which was cDNA or gDNA.

Methods used by the authors: How many nucleated cells were present was estimated from reference gene primer amplification. Sequencing was performed with immunoSEQ multiplex PCR; in TCRdb, only in-frame clones are kept and a portion is missing. V, J and clone size are taken as reported in that table, and D and trimming were inferred from the DNA itself. The sample records just over 150,000 clones, roughly 80% being singletons. The ends lost 2 bases at V and 7 bases at J; junction bases unmatched: 8. The CDR3 loop spans 15 amino acids. Germline V gene sequence: CDR1 ENHRY, CDR2 SYGVKD. Seattle participants joined during active infection and were tracked over time.

The source material was peripheral blood. The gene calls are TRBV10-3 and TRBJ2-3; 8 nucleotides agree with TRBD2. The TCR comes from a woman in her thirties or forties with COVID-19, enrolled during active disease. CDR3 sequence reads: CAISETAGVHHTQYF. The CDR3 bases are TGTGCCATCAGTGAGACAGCGGGGGTACATCATACGCAGTATTTT.